Sequencing of this TCR beta chain was carried out in a study of post-analysis software for immune sequencing data. Study-level information: Disease trajectories encompassed relapsing-remitting, secondary progressive and progressive-relapsing multiple sclerosis. Overall study results and limits: The study found TRBV5-6, TRBV5-1 and TRBV20-1 among five TRBV segments more frequent in patients than controls. When compared against controls, multiple sclerosis patients showed significantly lower normalized Chao1 diversity. When the samples were clustered directly with F measure, those that had been prepared in the same batch showed strong co-clustering.

Trimming stripped 7 bases from V and 8 bases from J, with 15 bases between. The CDR3 spans 13 residues. From germline, CDR1 is LNHNV and CDR2 YYDKDF (reference sequence). Libraries were made from TCR beta cDNA, and they carried unique molecular identifiers. The T cell input of roughly 0.95 to 10 million gave 400,000 to 500,000 cDNA molecules. MiXCR, applied by TCRdb to the PCR reads, yields one record per CDR3 protein. The repertoire holds fewer than 850,000 distinct CDR3 sequences, with 30% as singletons. The sample holds a few counts of this clonotype. Its antigen is unknown. The receptor's source is a girl aged 5-17 years with multiple sclerosis. Specimen: blood. The chain employs TRBV15 and TRBJ2-1; tentative D call: TRBD2 (6 bases). The CDR3 reads CATTPAGGDEQFF. The CDR3 DNA follows: TGTGCCACCACCCCAGCGGGTGGCGATGAGCAGTTCTTC.